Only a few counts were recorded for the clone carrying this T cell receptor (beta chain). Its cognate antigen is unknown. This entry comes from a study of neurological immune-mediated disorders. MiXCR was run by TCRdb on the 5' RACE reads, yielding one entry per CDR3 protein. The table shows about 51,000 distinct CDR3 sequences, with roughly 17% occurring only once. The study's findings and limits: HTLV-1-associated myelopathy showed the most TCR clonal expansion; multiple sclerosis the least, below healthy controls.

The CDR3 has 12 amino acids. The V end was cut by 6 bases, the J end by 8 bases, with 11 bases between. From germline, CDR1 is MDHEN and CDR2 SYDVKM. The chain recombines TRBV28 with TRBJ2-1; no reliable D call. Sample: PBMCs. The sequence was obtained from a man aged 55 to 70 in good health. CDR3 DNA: TGTGCCAGCAGCTCCAGTATCGATGAGCAGTTCTTC. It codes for CASSSSIDEQFF.